Listed below are T cell receptor beta chains from one sample, sequenced in a study of T-cell reconstitution after alpha-beta-depleted transplantation in children. TCRdb reprocessed the PCR reads via MiXCR and lists one record per CDR3 protein. This table has about 980,000 distinct CDR3 sequences, under 30% appearing once. The specimen was PBMCs, mostly from graft donor cells, collected 360 days after TCRalphabeta/CD19-depleted stem cell transplant. These receptors originate from a boy in the first two years of life who had a stem cell transplant for SCID, so the T cells may come from the graft donor. Both conserved end residues are trimmed from each CDR3.

TRBV5-1 ASSLELLREQF
TRBV10-3 AISERTEQF
TRBV5-1 ASSLAGRSGTDTQY
TRBV6-5 ASRSWVGYT
TRBV12-3/TRBV12-4 ASSFAGGVNEQF
TRBV18 ASSPRSIAADTQY
TRBV12-3/TRBV12-4 ASTEDQAAF
TRBV4-2 ASSQVMGTSSGELF
TRBV7-9 ASSPPTSGFTDTQY
TRBV29-1 SAGTNPPNTGELF
TRBV3-1 ASSQETHSYEQY
TRBV12-5 ASGLMSGGREQY
TRBV7-9 ASSVQLSGHGTDTQY
TRBV7-9 ASSLGDRVNPYEQY
TRBV9 ASSADNEQF
TRBV29-1 SVETAGGVETQY
TRBV7-9 ASSPQGVRGNTEAF
TRBV5-1 ASSTGQVGDTQY
TRBV5-1 ASSLGGSSSYNEQF
TRBV5-1 ASSLTPSGGANTGELF
TRBV12-5 ASGLLDRNTGELF
TRBV6-1 ASRKTGSNYGYT
TRBV5-1 ASSNGGDTEAF
TRBV4-3 ASSQSPGRNTEAF
TRBV4-3 ASSQEGVRGEQY
TRBV5-1 ASSPIPGTGLYEQY
TRBV11-2 ASSETPGSRAEAF
TRBV20-1 SARRFTQGTGANVLT
TRBV7-9 ASSEDYRDRGTNEQF
TRBV6-5 ASSYLGVGGELF
TRBV4-1 ASSQGKDRAGANVLT
TRBV29-1 SVEEGKGQY
TRBV5-1 ASSPTPDAKEY
TRBV5-1 ASSLGPGETEAF
TRBV4-1 ASSHPLAGKQTQY
TRBV5-1 ASTFGDRVAGNTIY
TRBV5-6 ASSYIRAGGNIQY
TRBV5-1 ASSSVIAGLSYEQY